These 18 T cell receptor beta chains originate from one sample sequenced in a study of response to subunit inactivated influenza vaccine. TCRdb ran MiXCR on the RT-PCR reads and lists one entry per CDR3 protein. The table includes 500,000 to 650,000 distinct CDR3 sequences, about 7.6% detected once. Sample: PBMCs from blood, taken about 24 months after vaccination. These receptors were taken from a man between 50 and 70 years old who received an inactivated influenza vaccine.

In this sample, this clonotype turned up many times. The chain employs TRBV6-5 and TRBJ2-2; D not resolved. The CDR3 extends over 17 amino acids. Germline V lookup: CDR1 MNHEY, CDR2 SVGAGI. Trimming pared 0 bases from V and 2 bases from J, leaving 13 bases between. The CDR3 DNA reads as TGTGCCAGCAGTTACTCCCCAGCCCTATTAAACACCGGGGAGCTGTTTTTT. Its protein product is CASSYSPALLNTGELFF.

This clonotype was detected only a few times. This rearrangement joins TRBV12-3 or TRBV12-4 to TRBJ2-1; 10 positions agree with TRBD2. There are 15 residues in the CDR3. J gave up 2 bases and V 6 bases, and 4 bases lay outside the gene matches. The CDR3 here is CASRRTSGTYNEQFF. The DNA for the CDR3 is TGTGCCAGCAGACGGACTAGCGGCACCTACAATGAGCAGTTCTTC.

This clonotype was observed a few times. This chain's CDR3 is CSASTRSGANVLTF. As DNA, the CDR3 is TGCAGTGCTAGCACGCGCTCTGGGGCCAACGTCCTGACTTTC. The chain is built from TRBV20-1 and TRBJ2-6, with D hard to call. CDR3 length equals 14 residues. Per the germline V gene, CDR1 is DFQATT and CDR2 is SNEGSKA (reference sequence). Trimming stripped 3 bases from V and 0 bases from J, with 6 bases between.

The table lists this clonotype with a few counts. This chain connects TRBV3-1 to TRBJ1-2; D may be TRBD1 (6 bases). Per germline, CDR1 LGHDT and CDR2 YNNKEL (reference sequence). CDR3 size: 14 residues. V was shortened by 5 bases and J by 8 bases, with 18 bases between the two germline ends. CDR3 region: CASSSTTGRSGYTF. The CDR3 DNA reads TGTGCCAGCAGCTCTACCACAGGGCGTTCGGGCTACACCTTC.

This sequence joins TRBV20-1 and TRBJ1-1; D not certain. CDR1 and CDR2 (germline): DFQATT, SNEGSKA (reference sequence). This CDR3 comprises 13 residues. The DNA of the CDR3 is TGCAGCGGTAGAGAGCGGAGAAACACTGAAGCTTTCTTT. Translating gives CSGRERRNTEAFF.

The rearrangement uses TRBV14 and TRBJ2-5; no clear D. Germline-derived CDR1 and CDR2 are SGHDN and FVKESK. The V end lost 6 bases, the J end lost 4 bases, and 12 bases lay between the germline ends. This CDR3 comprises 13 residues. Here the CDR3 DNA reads TGTGCCAGCAGTCCGGGCCGTTCAGAGACCCAGTACTTC. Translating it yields CASSPGRSETQYF.

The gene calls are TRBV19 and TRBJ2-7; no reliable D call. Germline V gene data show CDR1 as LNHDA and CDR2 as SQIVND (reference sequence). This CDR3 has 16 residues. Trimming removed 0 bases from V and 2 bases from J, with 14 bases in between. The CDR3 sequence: CASSIDGRTVPYEQYF. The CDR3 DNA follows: TGTGCCAGTAGTATAGATGGGCGGACGGTCCCCTACGAGCAGTACTTC.

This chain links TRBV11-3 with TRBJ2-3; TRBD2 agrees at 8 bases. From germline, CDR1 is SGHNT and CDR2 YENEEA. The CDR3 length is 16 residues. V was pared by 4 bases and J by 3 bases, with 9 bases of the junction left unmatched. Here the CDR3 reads CASSWGKRELTDTQYF. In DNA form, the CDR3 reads TGTGCCAGCAGCTGGGGGAAGCGGGAGTTGACAGATACGCAGTATTTT.

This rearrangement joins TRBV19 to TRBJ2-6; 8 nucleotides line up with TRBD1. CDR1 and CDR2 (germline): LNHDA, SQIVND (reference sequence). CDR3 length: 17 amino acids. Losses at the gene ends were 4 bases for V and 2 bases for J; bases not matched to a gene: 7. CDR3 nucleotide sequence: TGTGCCAGTAGTAACGGACAGGGAAAAGCTGGGGCCAACGTCCTGACTTTC. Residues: CASSNGQGKAGANVLTF.

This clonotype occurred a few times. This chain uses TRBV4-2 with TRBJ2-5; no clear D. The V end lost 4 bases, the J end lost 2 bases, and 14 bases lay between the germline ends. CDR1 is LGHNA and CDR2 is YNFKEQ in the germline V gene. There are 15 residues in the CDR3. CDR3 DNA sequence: TGTGCCAGCAGCCCTTCGGGTGGCAGTCAAGAGACCCAGTACTTC. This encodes CASSPSGGSQETQYF.

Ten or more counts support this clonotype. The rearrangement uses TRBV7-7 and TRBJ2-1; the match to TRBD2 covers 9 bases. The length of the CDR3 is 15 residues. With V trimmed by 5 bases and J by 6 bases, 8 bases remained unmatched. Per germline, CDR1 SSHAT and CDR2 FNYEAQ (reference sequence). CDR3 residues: CASSTQVAGANEQFF. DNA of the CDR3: TGTGCCAGCAGCACCCAGGTAGCGGGAGCCAATGAGCAGTTCTTC. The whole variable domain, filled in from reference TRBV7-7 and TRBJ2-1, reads GAGVSQSPRYKVTKRGQDVTLRCDPISSHATLYWYQQALGQGPEFLTYFNYEAQPDKSGLPSDRFSAERPEGSISTLTIQRTEQRDSAMYRCASSTQVAGANEQFFGPGTRLTVL.

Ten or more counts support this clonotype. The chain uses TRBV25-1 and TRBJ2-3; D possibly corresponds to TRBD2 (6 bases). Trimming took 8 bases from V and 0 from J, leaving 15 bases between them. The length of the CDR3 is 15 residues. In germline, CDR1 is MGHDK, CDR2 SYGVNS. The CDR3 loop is CASAPWGTSTDTQYF. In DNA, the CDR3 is TGTGCCAGCGCCCCTTGGGGGACTAGCACAGATACGCAGTATTTT. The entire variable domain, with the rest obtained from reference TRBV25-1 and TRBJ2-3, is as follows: EADIYQTPRYLVIGTGKKITLECSQTMGHDKMYWYQQDPGMELHLIHYSYGVNSTEKGDLSSESTVSRIRTEHFPLTLESARPSHTSQYLCASAPWGTSTDTQYFGPGTRLTVL.

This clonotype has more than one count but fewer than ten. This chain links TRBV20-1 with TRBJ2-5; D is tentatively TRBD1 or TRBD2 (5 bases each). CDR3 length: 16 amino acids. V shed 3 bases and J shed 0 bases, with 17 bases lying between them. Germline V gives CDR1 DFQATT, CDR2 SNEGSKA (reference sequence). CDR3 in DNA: TGCAGTGCTAGTGGGGACCCGGGAAGCGACCAAGAGACCCAGTACTTC. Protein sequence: CSASGDPGSDQETQYF.

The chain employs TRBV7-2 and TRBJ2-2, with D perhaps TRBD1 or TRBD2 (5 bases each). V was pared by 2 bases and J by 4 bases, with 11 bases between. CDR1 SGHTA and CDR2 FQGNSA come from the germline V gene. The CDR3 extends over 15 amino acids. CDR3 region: CASSLIQEVTGELFF. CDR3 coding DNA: TGTGCCAGCAGCTTAATACAGGAGGTCACCGGGGAGCTGTTTTTT.

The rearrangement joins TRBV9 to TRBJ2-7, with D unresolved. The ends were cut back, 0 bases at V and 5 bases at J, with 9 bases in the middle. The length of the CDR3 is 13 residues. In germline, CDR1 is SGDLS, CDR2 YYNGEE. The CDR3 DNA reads TGTGCCAGCAGCGTAGGCCCCCTGGACGAGCAGTACTTC. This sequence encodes CASSVGPLDEQYF.

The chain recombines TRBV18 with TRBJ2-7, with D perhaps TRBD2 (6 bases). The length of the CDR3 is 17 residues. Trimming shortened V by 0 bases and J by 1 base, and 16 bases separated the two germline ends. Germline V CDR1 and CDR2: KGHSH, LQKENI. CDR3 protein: CASSPPFGGAGSYEQYF. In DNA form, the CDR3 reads TGTGCCAGCTCACCACCTTTTGGCGGGGCAGGGTCCTACGAGCAGTACTTC.

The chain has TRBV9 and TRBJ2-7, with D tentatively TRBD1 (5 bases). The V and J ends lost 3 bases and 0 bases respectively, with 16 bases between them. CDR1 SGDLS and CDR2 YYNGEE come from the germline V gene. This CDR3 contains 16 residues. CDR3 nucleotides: TGTGCCAGCAGCGCGGCGCCATGGGGCAGCTCCTACGAGCAGTACTTC. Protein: CASSAAPWGSSYEQYF. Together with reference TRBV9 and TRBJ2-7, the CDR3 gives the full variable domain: DSGVTQTPKHLITATGQRVTLRCSPRSGDLSVYWYQQSLDQGLQFLIQYYNGEERAKGNILERFSAQQFPDLHSELNLSSLELGDSALYFCASSAAPWGSSYEQYFGPGTRLTVT.

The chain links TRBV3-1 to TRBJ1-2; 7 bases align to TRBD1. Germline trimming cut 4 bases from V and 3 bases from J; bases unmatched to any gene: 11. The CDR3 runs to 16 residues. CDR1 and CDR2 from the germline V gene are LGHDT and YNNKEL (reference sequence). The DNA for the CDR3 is TGTGCCAGCAGCCCCATCTCCACAGGGGCTCACTATGGCTACACCTTC. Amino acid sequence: CASSPISTGAHYGYTF.